Described below is a single TCR beta chain sequence and its context. Its antigen has not been determined. No much larger clone exists at a distance of one base, and base qualities are not known. This sample was included in a study of OX40 agonist ivuxolimab in advanced cancers. Notes on the research overall: Ivuxolimab was an agonistic, fully human IgG2 monoclonal antibody directed against OX40 (CD134), a costimulatory receptor. The paper reports the monotherapy dose-escalation portion (N = 52 patients) of the phase I ivuxolimab trial. Partial responses were achieved by three dose-escalation patients, of whom one had hepatocellular carcinoma and two had cutaneous melanoma. The dose-escalation cohort was roughly 87% male with a mean age of about 54 years, ranging from roughly 23 to 90. Of the approximately 54 dose-escalation patients, hepatocellular carcinoma was present in roughly 19, melanoma in roughly 15, renal cell carcinoma in 9 and head and neck cancer in 9. Patients were allowed to have had prior anti-PD-1, anti-PD-L1 or anti-CTLA-4 therapy, and 40% to 45% of the dose-escalation patients had previously received checkpoint inhibitors. Intravenous ivuxolimab was administered to patients every 2 weeks at six dose levels: 0.01, 0.1, 0.3, 1.5, 3 and 10 mg/kg. Peripheral TCRbeta sequencing was intended to test whether TCR sequence diversity was altered and clonal T-cell expansion was caused by ivuxolimab.

To sequence the TCRbeta CDR3 region, genomic DNA was isolated from the sorted cells. TCRbeta CDR3 regions were sequenced using the immunoSEQ Assay. Not all clones reach the TCRdb copy of this immuneACCESS table, which keeps in-frame sequences only. Checked studies attribute under half of the gap to unresolved V genes and leave the rest unexplained. In this sample the table shows under 65,000 clones, about 86% of which occur a single time. The top ten constitute 2% to 2.5% of the sample. Patients with a history of autoimmune disease or receiving systemic immunosuppression were excluded from the trial. Peripheral blood for TCR sequencing was drawn from every dose cohort at baseline, at cycle 4 day 1 and at cycle 7 day 1. The samples were taken from a phase I, first-in-human, multicenter, open-label dose-escalation trial of ivuxolimab. Adults with locally advanced or metastatic head and neck squamous cell, hepatocellular, melanoma or renal cell carcinoma were enrolled in the trial. Before TCR sequencing, CD4+ T cells and CD8+ T cells from peripheral blood were sorted into separate populations.

Study-level results and caveats: Partial responders in the 0.1-3.0 mg/kg groups had among the lowest normalized peripheral clonal expansion, especially among CD8+ T cells. After ivuxolimab, more expanded clones were found on average in CD8+ T cells than in CD4+ T cells. Low levels of normalized T-cell clonal expansion were also shown by some nonresponding patients. Antigen specificity was not determined for the clonally expanded peripheral T cells. At doses from 0.1 to 3.0 mg/kg, clonal expansion was seen in both CD4+ and CD8+ blood T cells between baseline and week 6.

Including the terminal cysteine and phenylalanine, the CDR3 comprises 14 residues. Here the CDR3 DNA is all that survives: 42 bases in frame from base 1. The junction shows trimming of 8 bases on V and 2 bases on J, plus 15 bases between the germline ends. This chain is built from TRBV23-1 and TRBJ2-5; the D gene is perhaps TRBD1, on 6 matching bases. TRBV23-1 is marked as an open reading frame, function uncertain. The origin of this receptor is an adult with an advanced solid tumor such as melanoma, head and neck, liver or kidney cancer. The sequencing here drew on CD4+ or CD8+ T cells sorted from blood, taken in a trial of the OX40 agonist ivuxolimab. Here is the DNA: TGCGCCAGCGTCGACGGGGACATACAAGAGACCCAGTACTTC. Translated, it reads CASVDGDIQETQYF.